These 7 T cell receptor beta chains originate from one sample sequenced in a study of Graves' ophthalmopathy and Graves' hyperthyroidism. Amplified TCR beta CDR3 regions were obtained using RNA transcripts as template. In the first round, RT-PCR was carried out with HTBI primers, and a multiplex PCR formed the second round. Via MiXCR, TCRdb re-called the multiplex PCR reads, giving one row per CDR3 protein. The sample has 400,000 to 450,000 distinct CDR3 sequences; under 25% are singletons. The sample comprised peripheral blood. These receptors came from a woman younger than 35 with stable Graves' hyperthyroidism.

This clonotype has at least ten counts. This chain uses TRBV6-5 with TRBJ1-2; 9 nucleotides agree with TRBD1. Unmatched junction bases numbered 10, after V lost 6 bases and J lost 2 bases. CDR3 length: 16 amino acids. Germline lookup yields CDR1 MNHEY and CDR2 SVGAGI. Here the CDR3 reads CASSRHGDRANYGYTF. The CDR3 DNA follows: TGTGCCAGCAGCCGTCACGGGGACAGGGCGAACTATGGCTACACCTTC.

This clonotype showed up just once. This chain connects TRBV12-3 or TRBV12-4 to TRBJ2-5, with 7 bases lining up with TRBD1. The CDR3 spans 16 residues. V shed 6 bases and J 4 bases; nucleotides not matched to a gene: 14. CDR3 bases: TGTGCCAGCAGCCCGGACAGGAGCCTTCTGGGAGAGACCCAGTACTTC. Protein sequence: CASSPDRSLLGETQYF.

Here the CDR3 reads CASSSGYRSYEQYF. The CDR3 DNA follows: TGTGCCAGCAGTTCTGGCTACAGATCCTACGAGCAGTACTTC. The V gene is TRBV27, the J gene TRBJ2-7, with D unclear. The germline V gene encodes CDR1 MNHEY and CDR2 SMNVEV (reference sequence). The CDR3 runs 14 residues. V lost 4 bases to trimming and J lost 1 base, with 11 bases between them.

This clonotype was counted at least ten times. The chain couples TRBV28 to TRBJ2-7; 9 bases agree with TRBD2. The V and J ends lost 4 bases and 1 base, in that order; junction bases with no gene match: 11. This CDR3 is 17 amino acids long. Germline CDR1 reads MDHEN; CDR2 reads SYDVKM. The CDR3 region has the DNA TGTGCCAGCAGTTCCTCAAGACTAGCGGAGGGGTCCTACGAGCAGTACTTC. Translation: CASSSSRLAEGSYEQYF.

In this sample, this clonotype turned up many times. The chain links TRBV6-1 to TRBJ2-7; 7 bases agree with TRBD2. The CDR3 runs to 15 residues. V dropped 2 bases and J dropped 5; count of bases not matched to a gene: 9. The germline gives CDR1 MNHNS, CDR2 SASEGT. DNA for the CDR3: TGTGCCAGCAGTGAATCTGTGGGAGGGCGGAACGAGCAGTACTTC. Encoded protein: CASSESVGGRNEQYF.

This clonotype appeared many times. V is TRBV5-6 and J is TRBJ2-7, with D unclear. Germline-derived CDR1 and CDR2 are SGHDT and YYEEEE. This CDR3 is 13 amino acids long. V was cut by 0 bases and J by 3 bases, with 7 bases left in between. This CDR3 reads CASSLAFRYEQYF. CDR3 bases: TGTGCCAGCAGCTTGGCTTTCCGCTACGAGCAGTACTTC. The entire variable domain, with the rest obtained from reference TRBV5-6 and TRBJ2-7, is as follows: DAGVTQSPTHLIKTRGQQVTLRCSPKSGHDTVSWYQQALGQGPQFIFQYYEEEERQRGNFPDRFSGHQFPNYSSELNVNALLLGDSALYLCASSLAFRYEQYFGPGTRLTVT.

This clonotype appeared a few times. The CDR3 ends on some other residue instead of the conserved phenylalanine or tryptophan, so this is likely a read error. This chain uses TRBV18 with TRBJ2-7; TRBD1 matches at 9 bases. The V and J ends lost 9 bases and 3 bases, in that order; junction bases with no gene match: 6. Germline CDR1 KGHSH, CDR2 LQKENI. CDR3 size: 13 residues. In nucleotides, the CDR3 is TGTGCCAGGTCGGGACAGGGTGACTACGAGCAGTACCTC. It encodes CARSGQGDYEQYL.